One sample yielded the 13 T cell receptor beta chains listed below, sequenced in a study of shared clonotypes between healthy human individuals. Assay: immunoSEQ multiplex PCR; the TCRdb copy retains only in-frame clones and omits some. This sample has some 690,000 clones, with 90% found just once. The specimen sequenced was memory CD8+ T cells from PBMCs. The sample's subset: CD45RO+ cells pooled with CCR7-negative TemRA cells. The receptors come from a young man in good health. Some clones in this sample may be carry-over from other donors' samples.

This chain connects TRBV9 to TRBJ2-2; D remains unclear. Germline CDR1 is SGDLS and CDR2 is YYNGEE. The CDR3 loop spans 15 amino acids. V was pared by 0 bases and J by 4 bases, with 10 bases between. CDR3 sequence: CASSVAHSITGELFF. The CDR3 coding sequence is TGTGCCAGCAGCGTAGCTCACAGCATCACCGGGGAGCTGTTTTTT.

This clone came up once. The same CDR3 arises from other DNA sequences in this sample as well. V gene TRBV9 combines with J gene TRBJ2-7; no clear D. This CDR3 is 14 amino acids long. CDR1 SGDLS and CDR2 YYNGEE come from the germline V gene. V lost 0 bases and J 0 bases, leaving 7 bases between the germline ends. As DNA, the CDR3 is TGTGCCAGCAGCGTAGGGGCTGACTCCTACGAGCAGTACTTC. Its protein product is CASSVGADSYEQYF.

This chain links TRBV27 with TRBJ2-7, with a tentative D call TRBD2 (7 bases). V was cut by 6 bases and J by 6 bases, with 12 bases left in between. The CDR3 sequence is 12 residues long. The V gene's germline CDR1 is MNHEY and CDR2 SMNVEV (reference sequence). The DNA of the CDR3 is TGTGCCAGCAGGACGGGGGGCCGCGAGCAGTACTTC. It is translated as CASRTGGREQYF.

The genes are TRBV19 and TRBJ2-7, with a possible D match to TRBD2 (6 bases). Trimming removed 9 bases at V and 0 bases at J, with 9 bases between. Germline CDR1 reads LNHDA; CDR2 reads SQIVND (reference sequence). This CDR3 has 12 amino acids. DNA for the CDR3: TGTGCCAGCCTCGGGAGCTCCTACGAGCAGTACTTC. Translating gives CASLGSSYEQYF.

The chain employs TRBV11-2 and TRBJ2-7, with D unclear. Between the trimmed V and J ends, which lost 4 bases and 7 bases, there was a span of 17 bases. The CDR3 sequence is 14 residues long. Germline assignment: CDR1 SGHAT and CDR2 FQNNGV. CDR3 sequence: CASSSWTGAVEQYF. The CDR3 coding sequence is TGTGCCAGCAGCTCCTGGACCGGCGCGGTGGAGCAGTACTTC. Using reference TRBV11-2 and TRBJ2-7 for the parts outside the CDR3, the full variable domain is EAGVAQSPRYKIIEKRQSVAFWCNPISGHATLYWYQQILGQGPKLLIQFQNNGVVDDSQLPKDRFSAERLKGVDSTLKIQPAKLEDSAVYLCASSSWTGAVEQYFGPGTRLTVT.

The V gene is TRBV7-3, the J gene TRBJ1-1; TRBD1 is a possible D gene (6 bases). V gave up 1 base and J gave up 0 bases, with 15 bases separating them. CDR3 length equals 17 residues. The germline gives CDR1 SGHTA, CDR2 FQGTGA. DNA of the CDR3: TGTGCCAGCAGCTTAATGCGTGGACAGATCATGAACACTGAAGCTTTCTTT. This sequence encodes CASSLMRGQIMNTEAFF.

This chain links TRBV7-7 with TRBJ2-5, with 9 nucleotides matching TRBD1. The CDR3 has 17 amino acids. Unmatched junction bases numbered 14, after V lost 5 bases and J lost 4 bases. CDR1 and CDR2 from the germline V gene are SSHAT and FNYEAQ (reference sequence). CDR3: CASSPGTGRASAETQYF. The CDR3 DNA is TGTGCCAGCAGCCCCGGGACAGGGAGGGCCTCGGCAGAGACCCAGTACTTC.

CDR3 sequence: CASSISRGDTEAFF. The CDR3 DNA is TGTGCCAGTAGTATAAGCAGGGGGGACACTGAAGCTTTCTTT. This sequence joins TRBV19 and TRBJ1-1; 7 nucleotides line up with TRBD1. Germline V gene sequence: CDR1 LNHDA, CDR2 SQIVND (reference sequence). The CDR3 totals 14 residues. Trimming at V came to 2 bases and at J to 3 bases, leaving 3 bases not matched to a gene.

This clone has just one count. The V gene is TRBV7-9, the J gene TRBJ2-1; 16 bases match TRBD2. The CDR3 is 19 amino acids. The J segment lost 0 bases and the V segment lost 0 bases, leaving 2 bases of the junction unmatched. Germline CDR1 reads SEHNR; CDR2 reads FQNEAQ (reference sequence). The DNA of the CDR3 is TGTGCCAGCAGCTTAGCTGGGACTAGCGGGAGGGGCTCCTACAATGAGCAGTTCTTC. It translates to CASSLAGTSGRGSYNEQFF.

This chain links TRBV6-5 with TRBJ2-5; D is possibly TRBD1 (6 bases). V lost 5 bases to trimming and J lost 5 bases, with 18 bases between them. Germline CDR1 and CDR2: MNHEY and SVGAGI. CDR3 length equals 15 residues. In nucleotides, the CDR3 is TGTGCCAGCAGTCCATCAGGGGCCGACGGTGAGACCCAGTACTTC. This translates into CASSPSGADGETQYF.

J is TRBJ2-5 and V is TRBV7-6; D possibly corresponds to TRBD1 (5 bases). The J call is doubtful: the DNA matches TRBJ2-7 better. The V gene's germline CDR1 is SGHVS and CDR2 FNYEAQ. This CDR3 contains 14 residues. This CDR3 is CASSQPGQSYEQYF. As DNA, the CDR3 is TGTGCCAGCAGCCAACCAGGGCAGTCCTACGAGCAGTACTTC.

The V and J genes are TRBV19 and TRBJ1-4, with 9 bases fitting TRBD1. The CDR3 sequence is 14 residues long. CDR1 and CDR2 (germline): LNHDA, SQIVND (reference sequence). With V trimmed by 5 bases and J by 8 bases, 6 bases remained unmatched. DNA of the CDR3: TGTGCCAGTAGTCTGGGACAGGGCGGAGAAAAACTGTTTTTT. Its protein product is CASSLGQGGEKLFF.

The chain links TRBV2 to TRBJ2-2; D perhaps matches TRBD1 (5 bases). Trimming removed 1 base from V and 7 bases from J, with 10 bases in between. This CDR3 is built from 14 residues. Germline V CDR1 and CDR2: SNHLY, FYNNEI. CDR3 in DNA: TGTGCCAGCAGTGAAGAGGGGAAAGGCGGGGAGCTGTTTTTT. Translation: CASSEEGKGGELFF. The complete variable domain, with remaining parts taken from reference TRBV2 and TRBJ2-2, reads EPEVTQTPSHQVTQMGQEVILRCVPISNHLYFYWYRQILGQKVEFLVSFYNNEISEKSEIFDDQFSVERPDGSNFTLKIRSTKLEDSAMYFCASSEEGKGGELFFGEGSRLTVL.